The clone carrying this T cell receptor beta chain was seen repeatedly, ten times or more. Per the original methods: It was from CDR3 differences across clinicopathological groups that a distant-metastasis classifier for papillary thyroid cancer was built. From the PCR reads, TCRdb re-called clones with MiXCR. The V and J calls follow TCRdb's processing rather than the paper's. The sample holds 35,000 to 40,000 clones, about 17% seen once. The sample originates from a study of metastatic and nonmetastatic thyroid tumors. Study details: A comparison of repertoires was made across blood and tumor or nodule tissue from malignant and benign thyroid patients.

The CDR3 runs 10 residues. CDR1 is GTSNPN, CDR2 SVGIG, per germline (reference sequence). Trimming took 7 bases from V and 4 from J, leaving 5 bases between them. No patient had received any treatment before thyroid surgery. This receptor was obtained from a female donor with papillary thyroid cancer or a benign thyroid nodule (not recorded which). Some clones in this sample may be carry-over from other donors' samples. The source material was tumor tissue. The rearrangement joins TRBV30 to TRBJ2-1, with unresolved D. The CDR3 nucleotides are TGTGCCTACGGGTACAATGAGCAGTTCTTC. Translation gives CAYGYNEQFF.